These 21 T cell receptor beta chains came from one sample sequenced in a study of blood T cell repertoires in COVID-19. Produced via immunoSEQ multiplex PCR; TCRdb's table is partial and in-frame only. The repertoire holds 300,000 to 450,000 clones, with more than 85% as singletons. The sequencing input was peripheral blood. The receptor source for this set is a human donor in a cohort sampled during active COVID-19.

This rearrangement joins TRBV5-3 to TRBJ1-5, with TRBD1 matching over 8 bases. TRBV5-3 is an ORF, and what it does is uncertain. Trimming took 1 base from V and 0 from J; bases not matched to a gene: 18. The CDR3 extends over 21 amino acids. The CDR3 DNA reads as TGTGCCAGAAGCTTGAGGTTCGGGAAGGACAGGGAAGAGTATAGCAATCAGCCCCAGCATTTT. As protein: CARSLRFGKDREEYSNQPQHF.

The chain joins TRBV5-4 to TRBJ1-1, with a weak D call TRBD1 (6 bases). Germline CDR1 is SGHNT and CDR2 is YYREEE (reference sequence). Trimming took off 6 bases at V and 1 base at J, with 7 bases between the two ends. The CDR3 length is 12 residues. The CDR3 sequence is CASTRGNTEAFF. The CDR3 nucleotides read TGTGCCAGCACCAGGGGGAACACTGAAGCTTTCTTT. Looking up the rest from reference TRBV5-4 and TRBJ1-1 gives the full variable domain: ETGVTQSPTHLIKTRGQQVTLRCSSQSGHNTVSWYQQALGQGPQFIFQYYREEENGRGNFPPRFSGLQFPNYSSELNVNALELDDSALYLCASTRGNTEAFFGQGTRLTVV.

The genes are TRBV7-3 and TRBJ1-1, with 9 bases fitting TRBD1. Germline-derived CDR1 and CDR2 are SGHTA and FQGTGA. CDR3 length equals 15 residues. The junction had 5 bases not matched to a gene; V was cut back by 1 base and J by 5 bases. The CDR3 loop reads CASSLNPGQGTEAFF. The CDR3 DNA reads TGTGCCAGCAGCTTAAACCCTGGACAGGGGACTGAAGCTTTCTTT.

V is TRBV5-4 and J is TRBJ2-3; 8 bases line up with TRBD1. The CDR3 consists of 14 residues. Germline V CDR1 and CDR2: SGHNT, YYREEE (reference sequence). V trimming: 5 bases; J trimming: 3 bases; junction bases outside the gene matches: 5. This chain's CDR3 is CASRTRGRTDTQYF. In nucleotides, the CDR3 is TGTGCCAGCAGGACCAGGGGGCGAACAGATACGCAGTATTTT.

This chain connects TRBV3-1 (or the pseudogene TRBV3-2) to TRBJ2-2; TRBD2 is a possible D gene (5 bases). This CDR3 is 17 amino acids long. Per germline, CDR1 LGHDT and CDR2 YNNKEL (reference sequence). V lost 0 bases to trimming and J lost 1 base, with 12 bases between them. In DNA, the CDR3 is TGTGCCAGCAGCCAAGATTGGGAGACCCAGAACACCGGGGAGCTGTTTTTT. It codes for CASSQDWETQNTGELFF.

The V call is TRBV12-3 or TRBV12-4, the J call TRBJ1-6; D not certain. Between the trimmed V and J ends, which lost 4 bases and 12 bases, there was a span of 10 bases. The CDR3 is 12 residues long. The CDR3 DNA reads TGTGCCAGCAGTTCCCCGTCGAGACCCCTCCACTTT. It encodes CASSSPSRPLHF.

The chain has TRBV6-4 and TRBJ2-1, with 7 bases aligning to TRBD2. Looked up from germline, CDR1 is MRHNA and CDR2 is SNTAGT. The CDR3 runs to 15 residues. V dropped 1 base and J dropped 3; count of bases not matched to a gene: 3. The CDR3 DNA follows: TGTGCCAGCAGTGACTATCGGGGGGTCTACAATGAGCAGTTCTTC. Translated, it gives CASSDYRGVYNEQFF.

Turning to this clone: At one end, the junction sequence differs from germline, possibly due to a read error. The rearrangement joins TRBV10-3 to TRBJ1-3; D gene ambiguous. Per the germline V gene, CDR1 is ENHRY and CDR2 is SYGVKD. The CDR3 has 11 amino acids. The CDR3 DNA reads TGCCAGCGGGGTGAAGGAAACACCATATATTTT. Its protein product is CQRGEGNTIYF.

The rearrangement links TRBV7-9 to TRBJ2-3; 10 bases match TRBD2. The CDR3 spans 18 residues. J was trimmed by 3 bases and V by 11 bases; bases with no gene match: 20. Germline V gives CDR1 SEHNR, CDR2 FQNEAQ (reference sequence). CDR3 sequence (DNA): TGTGCCGCCCAACACACGGGCCTAGCGGGAGAGGGGACAGATACGCAGTATTTT. Amino acid sequence: CAAQHTGLAGEGTDTQYF.

Only a few counts were recorded for this clone. J is TRBJ2-1 and V is TRBV6-1; possible D gene TRBD2, 5 bases. The CDR3 extends over 14 amino acids. Per the germline V gene, CDR1 is MNHNS and CDR2 is SASEGT. With 0 bases removed from V and 6 bases from J, the gap between germline ends came to 9 bases. The CDR3 sequence is CASSEALGLNEQFF. DNA for the CDR3: TGTGCCAGCAGTGAAGCTCTAGGACTCAATGAGCAGTTCTTC.

The chain is built from TRBV2 and TRBJ1-4; no definite D call. The CDR3 runs 13 residues. Trimming took 6 bases from V and 5 from J, leaving 10 bases between them. Looked up from germline, CDR1 is SNHLY and CDR2 is FYNNEI. The CDR3 region is CASRTFGNEKLFF. The CDR3 DNA is TGTGCCAGCAGAACGTTTGGCAATGAAAAACTGTTTTTT.

This chain links TRBV19 with TRBJ2-1; TRBD1 matches 7 bases. The germline V gene encodes CDR1 LNHDA and CDR2 SQIVND (reference sequence). The CDR3 runs 16 residues. V was clipped by 5 bases and J by 7 bases; unmatched bases: 14. In DNA, the CDR3 is TGTGCCAGTAGTGGAGGCCGGGACAGAGTTTTGAATGAGCAGTTCTTC. This sequence encodes CASSGGRDRVLNEQFF.

The gene calls are TRBV6-2 or TRBV6-3 and TRBJ2-5, with 11 bases fitting TRBD2. CDR3 length: 16 amino acids. CDR1 MNHEY and CDR2 SVGEGT come from the germline V gene. V shed 2 bases, J shed 7 bases, and the junction held 9 bases outside the gene matches. Written as DNA, the CDR3 is TGTGCCAGCAGTTACGGGAGTAGCGGGGGGGATGTGACCCAGTACTTC. Amino acids: CASSYGSSGGDVTQYF.

The chain carries TRBV29-1 and TRBJ2-1; 8 bases align to TRBD2. V was clipped by 4 bases and J by 4 bases; unmatched bases: 6. The CDR3 is made up of 14 amino acids. The germline V gene encodes CDR1 SQVTM and CDR2 ANQGSEA. CDR3 bases: TGCAGCGTTGGGACTAGCAGGAGTTACAATGAGCAGTTCTTC. This translates into CSVGTSRSYNEQFF.

V is TRBV6-1 and J is TRBJ1-4; the match to TRBD1 covers 8 bases. CDR3 length: 17 residues. The germline V gene encodes CDR1 MNHNS and CDR2 SASEGT. The J segment lost 5 bases and the V segment lost 2 bases, leaving 10 bases of the junction unmatched. The CDR3 region is CASSEMAGGASNEKLFF. The DNA for the CDR3 is TGTGCCAGCAGTGAAATGGCAGGGGGCGCATCGAATGAAAAACTGTTTTTT.

The genes are TRBV27 and TRBJ2-7, with D possibly being TRBD2 (5 bases). With 1 base removed from V and 6 bases from J, the gap between germline ends came to 10 bases. The germline CDR1 and CDR2 sequences are MNHEY and SMNVEV (reference sequence). The CDR3 spans 13 residues. The CDR3 DNA is TGTGCCAGCAGTTTATACCGCGCGGGCGAGCAGTACTTC. It codes for CASSLYRAGEQYF.

The chain employs TRBV6-5 and TRBJ1-2, with D unclear. CDR3 length equals 13 residues. Trimming removed 7 bases at V and 5 bases at J, with 14 bases between. Germline lookup yields CDR1 MNHEY and CDR2 SVGAGI. The DNA of the CDR3 is TGTGCCAGCACCGCGGGCCCTTTATATGGCTACACCTTC. It encodes CASTAGPLYGYTF.

The rearrangement joins TRBV5-6 to TRBJ1-3; TRBD1 is a possible D gene (5 bases). CDR1 and CDR2 (germline): SGHDT, YYEEEE. The V end lost 3 bases, the J end lost 4 bases, and 11 bases lay between the germline ends. The CDR3 spans 14 residues. The CDR3 DNA sequence: TGTGCCAGCAGCTCCGGGGGGTCCGGAAACACCATATATTTT. It yields the protein CASSSGGSGNTIYF.

The V and J genes are TRBV19 and TRBJ1-5, with TRBD1 matching 8 bases. There are 16 residues in the CDR3. Germline CDR1 reads LNHDA; CDR2 reads SQIVND (reference sequence). Germline trimming cut 9 bases from V and 1 base from J; bases unmatched to any gene: 11. CDR3 protein: CASVPTGGGSNQPQHF. The CDR3 DNA reads TGTGCCAGCGTTCCTACAGGGGGGGGGAGCAATCAGCCCCAGCATTTT.

This rearrangement joins TRBV20-1 to TRBJ1-4, with D unresolved. The CDR3 extends over 13 amino acids. Germline CDR1 is DFQATT and CDR2 is SNEGSKA (reference sequence). Trimming cost V 3 bases and J 4 bases, with 9 bases left between them. CDR3 sequence: CSASSRDNEKLFF. CDR3 nucleotide sequence: TGCAGTGCTAGTTCTAGAGATAATGAAAAACTGTTTTTT.

The CDR3 nucleotides are TGCGCCAGCTCCACCTTGGGGCAGCTCCTTAACTATGGCTACACCTTC. Amino acid sequence: CASSTLGQLLNYGYTF. The chain joins TRBV5-1 to TRBJ1-2; a possible D gene is TRBD1 (5 bases). Germline values: CDR1 SGHRS, CDR2 YFSETQ. This CDR3 is 16 amino acids long. V was clipped by 7 bases and J by 1 base, with 20 bases between them.